The next 18 T cell receptor beta chains were all read from a single sample in a study of identifying expanded T cells in peripheral blood. Libraries were prepared by immunoSEQ multiplex PCR; TCRdb keeps only in-frame clonotypes and omits some of them. The sample includes around 90,000 clones, around 89% seen only once; the top ten take around 3.6%. What was sequenced was blood. The receptors here all came from a person between 18 and 69 years old in good health.

The V call is TRBV28, the J call TRBJ2-3, with D perhaps assigned TRBD1 or TRBD2 (6 bases each). Germline-derived CDR1 and CDR2 are MDHEN and SYDVKM. Deletions cut 8 bases from V and 8 bases from J, with 14 bases between. The CDR3 contains 12 residues. The CDR3 reads CASGRGPSTQYF. The CDR3 bases are TGTGCCAGCGGTCGGGGGCCCTCTACGCAGTATTTT.

This clone has only one observation. The chain recombines TRBV28 with TRBJ1-3; no clear D gene. Trimming took off 3 bases at V and 0 bases at J, with 24 bases between the two ends. In germline, CDR1 is MDHEN, CDR2 SYDVKM. The CDR3 runs 20 residues. CDR3 bases: TGTGCCAGCAGTTTTGGTCCAGTTCTCCAACGCACCTACTCTGGAAACACCATATATTTT. This codes for CASSFGPVLQRTYSGNTIYF.

This clone was detected once. The chain is built from TRBV7-3 and TRBJ2-6; weak D call: TRBD2 (5 bases). The CDR3 totals 15 residues. V was clipped by 8 bases and J by 3 bases, with 14 bases between them. Germline loops: CDR1 SGHTA, CDR2 FQGTGA. In DNA form, the CDR3 reads TGTGCCAGCTCACCGGGGAATTATGGGGCCAACGTCCTGACTTTC. Protein sequence: CASSPGNYGANVLTF.

The rearrangement joins TRBV5-6 to TRBJ1-2; D perhaps matches TRBD1 (6 bases). From germline, CDR1 is SGHDT and CDR2 YYEEEE. The V end was cut by 3 bases, the J end by 6 bases, with 9 bases between. The CDR3 loop spans 12 amino acids. The CDR3 sequence: CASSWRQDGYTF. The CDR3 DNA is TGTGCCAGCAGCTGGAGACAGGATGGCTACACCTTC.

The chain is built from TRBV11-1 and TRBJ2-7; D may be TRBD2 (6 bases). Germline V gives CDR1 SGHAT, CDR2 FQDESV (reference sequence). V lost 0 bases and J 4 bases, leaving 13 bases between the germline ends. The CDR3 sequence is 15 residues long. The CDR3 reads CASSLAGSSAYEQYF. The CDR3 DNA sequence: TGTGCCAGCAGCTTAGCCGGGTCTAGCGCGTACGAGCAGTACTTC.

The DNA of the CDR3 is TGTGCCAGCAGCTCGGGACTAGCGGGCTACAATGAGCAGTTCTTC. Amino acid sequence: CASSSGLAGYNEQFF. The chain combines TRBV7-3 with TRBJ2-1, with TRBD2 matching over 12 bases. Germline CDR1 and CDR2: SGHTA and FQGTGA. The CDR3 covers 15 residues. V lost 4 bases to trimming and J lost 3 bases; unmatched junction nucleotides: 1.

The chain carries TRBV28 and TRBJ1-1, with a tentative D call TRBD1 (5 bases). Germline lookup yields CDR1 MDHEN and CDR2 SYDVKM. V was pared by 8 bases and J by 0 bases, with 10 bases between. CDR3 length equals 13 residues. CDR3 coding DNA: TGTGCCAGCCGGCAGGGATTGAACACTGAAGCTTTCTTT. It is translated as CASRQGLNTEAFF.

CDR3 in DNA: TGTGCCAGCAGTTACAGTCATAGGAGAAAGGCCGGGGAGCTGTTTTTT. Its translation: CASSYSHRRKAGELFF. V usage is TRBV6-5 and J usage is TRBJ2-2; no clear D gene. Trimming cost V 2 bases and J 6 bases, with 16 bases left between them. CDR3 length: 16 residues. CDR1 and CDR2 from the germline V gene are MNHEY and SVGAGI.

The chain is built from TRBV4-2 and TRBJ2-7, with a weak D call TRBD2 (7 bases). The CDR3 runs to 16 residues. V shed 2 bases and J shed 0 bases, with 14 bases lying between them. The germline V gene encodes CDR1 LGHNA and CDR2 YNFKEQ. CDR3 DNA sequence: TGTGCCAGCAGCCAATTGGGGGGGGGACACTCCTACGAGCAGTACTTC. Its protein is CASSQLGGGHSYEQYF.

The chain recombines TRBV25-1 with TRBJ2-1; no firm D call. The CDR3 extends over 13 amino acids. The germline V gene has CDR1 MGHDK and CDR2 SYGVNS. Trimming cost V 1 base and J 3 bases, with 4 bases left between them. In nucleotides, the CDR3 is TGTGCCAGCAGTGAATTTAGCTACAATGAGCAGTTCTTC. This gives the protein CASSEFSYNEQFF. Complete variable domain (other parts from reference TRBV25-1 and TRBJ2-1): EADIYQTPRYLVIGTGKKITLECSQTMGHDKMYWYQQDPGMELHLIHYSYGVNSTEKGDLSSESTVSRIRTEHFPLTLESARPSHTSQYLCASSEFSYNEQFFGPGTRLTVL.

This rearrangement joins TRBV6-1 to TRBJ2-6; D gene unclear. Germline CDR1 reads MNHNS; CDR2 reads SASEGT. There are 14 residues in the CDR3. V dropped 4 bases and J dropped 4 bases, with 8 bases sitting between them. This CDR3 reads CASSGGSGANVLTF. CDR3 nucleotide sequence: TGTGCCAGCAGTGGGGGATCCGGGGCCAACGTCCTGACTTTC.

V usage is TRBV4-1 and J usage is TRBJ2-3; no reliable D call. The CDR3 loop spans 13 amino acids. CDR1 and CDR2 (germline): MGHRA, YSYEKL. V was shortened by 1 base and J by 3 bases, with 5 bases between the two germline ends. The chain's CDR3 is CASSQVRTDTQYF. CDR3 DNA: TGCGCCAGCAGCCAAGTTAGGACAGATACGCAGTATTTT.

J is TRBJ2-5 and V is TRBV6-1; D remains unclear. Germline CDR1 reads MNHNS; CDR2 reads SASEGT. This CDR3 is 14 amino acids long. V lost 4 bases, J lost 0 bases, and 9 bases lay in between. The CDR3 is CASSAGSYQETQYF. CDR3 in DNA: TGTGCCAGCAGTGCCGGATCGTACCAAGAGACCCAGTACTTC.

The chain couples TRBV28 to TRBJ2-1; 8 bases are a match to TRBD2. Trimming removed 8 bases from V and 9 bases from J; junction bases left unmatched: 15. The CDR3 has 15 amino acids. Per germline, CDR1 MDHEN and CDR2 SYDVKM. CDR3 in amino acids: CASLGGVPSRVEQFF. CDR3 sequence (DNA): TGTGCCAGCCTCGGGGGGGTCCCTAGCAGGGTTGAGCAGTTCTTC.

In regard to this clone: One end of the junction fails to match germline, which may point to a read error. The chain combines TRBV10-1 with TRBJ1-6; D perhaps matches TRBD1 (5 bases). The CDR3 consists of 13 residues. In germline, CDR1 is WNHNN, CDR2 SYGVQD (reference sequence). The CDR3, as DNA: TGCGCCAGCAGTGGCTCAGGGACTTCACCCCTCTACTTT. Protein product: CASSGSGTSPLYF.

The chain joins TRBV6-1 to TRBJ2-5; D may be TRBD2 (7 bases). The CDR3 has 12 amino acids. Germline V gene data show CDR1 as MNHNS and CDR2 as SASEGT. Written as DNA, the CDR3 is TGTGCTTTCGGACGGGGGGCAGAGACCCAGTACTTC. This sequence encodes CAFGRGAETQYF.

V and J are TRBV5-4 and TRBJ2-2, with 9 bases that match TRBD2. The V gene's germline CDR1 is SGHNT and CDR2 YYREEE (reference sequence). The CDR3 spans 16 residues. The V gene end was trimmed by 4 bases and the J gene end by 0 bases; junction bases not matched to a gene: 4. The CDR3 DNA is TGTGCCAGCAGCCGGGCGGGGGGGACGAACACCGGGGAGCTGTTTTTT. Protein sequence: CASSRAGGTNTGELFF.

The J gene is TRBJ2-1, the V gene TRBV19, with 13 positions matching TRBD2. CDR1 is LNHDA, CDR2 SQIVND, per germline (reference sequence). Trimming cost V 5 bases and J 2 bases; bases outside gene matches: 15. This CDR3 is 20 amino acids long. The CDR3 sequence is CASSAPTGTSGIRTYNEQFF. DNA for the CDR3: TGTGCCAGTAGTGCGCCCACCGGGACTAGCGGGATAAGAACCTACAATGAGCAGTTCTTC. Looking up the rest from reference TRBV19 and TRBJ2-1 gives the full variable domain: DGGITQSPKYLFRKEGQNVTLSCEQNLNHDAMYWYRQDPGQGLRLIYYSQIVNDFQKGDIAEGYSVSREKKESFPLTVTSAQKNPTAFYLCASSAPTGTSGIRTYNEQFFGPGTRLTVL.